Listed here are 2 T cell receptor beta chains from one sample, sequenced in a study of blood T cells in healthy people across ages. A sample-barcoded 5' primer and a J-beta primer mix were used in a second PCR of roughly 6 to 11 cycles. TCRdb re-analysed the 5' RACE reads in MiXCR, keeping a single row per CDR3 protein. The table records about 1.4 million distinct CDR3 sequences, 55% to 75% of them present only once. Material: blood. The receptors here all came from a man between 18 and 35 years old in good health.

The chain couples TRBV12-3 or TRBV12-4 to TRBJ2-3; D might be TRBD1 (6 bases). V lost 4 bases, J lost 2 bases, and 19 bases lay in between. This CDR3 contains 17 residues. The CDR3 coding sequence is TGTGCCAGCAGTTCAGGACAGTCGCTCTTAACCACAGATACGCAGTATTTT. Its translation: CASSSGQSLLTTDTQYF.

The chain employs TRBV6-5 and TRBJ2-1; D gene unclear. Trimming took 8 bases from V and 10 from J, leaving 12 bases between them. The CDR3 contains 11 residues. Germline V gene sequence: CDR1 MNHEY, CDR2 SVGAGI. The CDR3 here is CASAARQEQFF. Written as DNA, the CDR3 is TGTGCCAGCGCTGCTCGTCAAGAGCAGTTCTTC.